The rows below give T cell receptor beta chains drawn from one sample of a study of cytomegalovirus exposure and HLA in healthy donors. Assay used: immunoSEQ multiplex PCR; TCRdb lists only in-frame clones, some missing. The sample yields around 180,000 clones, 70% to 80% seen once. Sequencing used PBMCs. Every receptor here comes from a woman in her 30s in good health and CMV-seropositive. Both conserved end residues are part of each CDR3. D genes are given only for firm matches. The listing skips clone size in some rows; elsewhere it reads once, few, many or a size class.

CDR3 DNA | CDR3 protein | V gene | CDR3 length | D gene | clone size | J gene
TGTGCCAGCAGCTTAGGAGGACAGGGAATGCGAGCTTTCTTT | CASSLGGQGMRAFF | TRBV7-6 | 14 | TRBD1 | NA | TRBJ1-1
TGCGCCAGCAGCCCGGGGACAGTCACCTACAATGAGCAGTTCTTC | CASSPGTVTYNEQFF | TRBV5-1 | 15 | TRBD1 | NA | TRBJ2-1
TGTGCCAGCAGCCAAACCTCCGACAGTAACTATGGCTACACCTTC | CASSQTSDSNYGYTF | TRBV4-2 | 15 | NA | NA | TRBJ1-2
TGTGCCTGGAGGGGGGGGACAGGGGTAATTTACGAGCAGTACTTC | CAWRGGTGVIYEQYF | TRBV30 | 15 | TRBD1 | NA | TRBJ2-7
TGTGCCAGCAGTTACGACAGGGGGATCAATCAGCCCCAGCATTTT | CASSYDRGINQPQHF | TRBV6-6 | 15 | TRBD1 | NA | TRBJ1-5
TGTGCCAGCAGGATAGCGGGAGTCTTCAACGAGCAGTACTTC | CASRIAGVFNEQYF | TRBV2 | 14 | TRBD2 | NA | TRBJ2-7
TGTGCTAGTGGCCGGGGACAGTCACTCACAGATACGCAGTATTTT | CASGRGQSLTDTQYF | TRBV12-5 | 15 | TRBD1 | NA | TRBJ2-3
TGTGCCAGCAGTCCCGGGACAGGGGGACAGCCCCAGCATTTT | CASSPGTGGQPQHF | TRBV6-1 | 14 | TRBD1 | once | TRBJ1-5
TGTGCCAGCAGCTTTGCAGGGGGTTATGAGAGCGAGCAGTACTTC | CASSFAGGYESEQYF | TRBV11-2 | 15 | TRBD1 | NA | TRBJ2-7
TGTGCCAGCAGCTTAGGCACAGGCTACAATGAGCAGTTCTTC | CASSLGTGYNEQFF | TRBV7-6 | 14 | NA | NA | TRBJ2-1
TGTGCCAGCAGCTTTAGGCGGCTAGATGATACGCAGTATTTT | CASSFRRLDDTQYF | TRBV5-5 | 14 | NA | NA | TRBJ2-3
TGCGCCAGCAGCCAGGGGGCGACAGGGAGCTCTGGAAACACCATATATTTT | CASSQGATGSSGNTIYF | TRBV4-1 | 17 | TRBD1 | NA | TRBJ1-3
TGTGCCAGCAGCTTAAATACGGGAGAGGGAGAGACCCAGTACTTC | CASSLNTGEGETQYF | TRBV7-2 | 15 | NA | NA | TRBJ2-5
TGTGCCAGCAGCTTAGTTGGGACAGGGGCTGTGGGCGAGCAGTACTTC | CASSLVGTGAVGEQYF | TRBV7-2 | 16 | TRBD1 | NA | TRBJ2-7
TGCGCCAGCACCAAATCAGATTTGTACGAGCAGTACTTC | CASTKSDLYEQYF | TRBV5-1 | 13 | NA | once | TRBJ2-7
TGTGCCAGCATCCTTGGGACAGGGGTGGGGGAGCAGTACTTC | CASILGTGVGEQYF | TRBV28 | 14 | TRBD1 | NA | TRBJ2-7
TGTGCCAGCAGTGAGGCAGGGGGCACAGATACGCAGTATTTT | CASSEAGGTDTQYF | TRBV6-4 | 14 | NA | NA | TRBJ2-3
TGTGCCAGCAGCTTTCGGGACAGGGGGACCGCGGGAGGTCGGGAGACCCAGTACTTC | CASSFRDRGTAGGRETQYF | TRBV11-2 | 19 | TRBD1 | NA | TRBJ2-5
TGTGCCAGCAGTGATCGGCCAGGGGGCAAAGCTAATGAAAAACTGTTTTTT | CASSDRPGGKANEKLFF | TRBV6-1 | 17 | TRBD1 | NA | TRBJ1-4
TGTGCCAGCAGCCCCATGGCTAGTAGCACTGAAGCTTTCTTT | CASSPMASSTEAFF | TRBV7-3 | 14 | NA | NA | TRBJ1-1
TGTGCCAGCAGCCGACAGCTTCTTTACAATGAGCAGTTCTTC | CASSRQLLYNEQFF | TRBV13 | 14 | NA | NA | TRBJ2-1
TGTGCCAGCAGCTTAGGCGGCGGGAATGAGCAGTTCTTC | CASSLGGGNEQFF | TRBV11-3 | 13 | NA | NA | TRBJ2-1
TGTGCCAGTGCGAAGCCAAGCACAGATACGCAGTATTTT | CASAKPSTDTQYF | TRBV28 | 13 | NA | few | TRBJ2-3
TGTGCCTGGAGTGTCGGGATCAATAGCAATCAGCCCCAGCATTTT | CAWSVGINSNQPQHF | TRBV30 | 15 | NA | NA | TRBJ1-5
TGTGCCAGCAGTGAGTACGAGGGTTTGGATGAAAAACTGTTTTTT | CASSEYEGLDEKLFF | TRBV6-1 | 15 | NA | few | TRBJ1-4
TGTGCCAGCAGTCCTATCCCGGGACACGACTACGAGCAGTACTTC | CASSPIPGHDYEQYF | TRBV28 | 15 | NA | few | TRBJ2-7
TGCGCCAGCTGGGGGCCCCCGAGCTCCTACGAGCAGTACTTC | CASWGPPSSYEQYF | TRBV10-1 | 14 | NA | NA | TRBJ2-7
TGTGCCAGCAGTTTAATTGGACTAGCGAGGGGGGATACGCAGTATTTT | CASSLIGLARGDTQYF | TRBV28 | 16 | TRBD2 | NA | TRBJ2-3
TGTGCCAGCACCCATACTGGAGACTACTACGAGCAGTACTTC | CASTHTGDYYEQYF | TRBV28 | 14 | NA | NA | TRBJ2-7
TGTGCCAGCAGCTCTACCTGGTTGGGGAGCTCCTACGAGCAGTACTTC | CASSSTWLGSSYEQYF | TRBV5-4 | 16 | NA | NA | TRBJ2-7
TGTGCCAGCAGCCAAGGGGGACTAGCGGGAGGAATCGAGCAGTACTTC | CASSQGGLAGGIEQYF | TRBV14 | 16 | TRBD2 | NA | TRBJ2-7
TGTGCCAGCAGTTCCGGGGATCCCTACGAGCAGTACTTC | CASSSGDPYEQYF | TRBV28 | 13 | NA | NA | TRBJ2-7
TGTGCCAGCAGTTTATCCTCCGGGACAGGTCTTAATCAGCCCCAGCATTTT | CASSLSSGTGLNQPQHF | TRBV11-2 | 17 | TRBD1 | NA | TRBJ1-5
TGTGCCAGCAGCTTGGCCATACTCAATGAGCAGTTCTTC | CASSLAILNEQFF | TRBV5-4 | 13 | NA | few | TRBJ2-1
TGTGCCAGCAGCTCTCACAGGGAGGGTAATTCCCAGCATTTT | CASSSHREGNSQHF | TRBV7-9 | 14 | NA | NA | TRBJ1-5
TGTGCCAGCAGCTTATGGTCGGCAGGGGGCACCACGGGAGGCTACACCTTC | CASSLWSAGGTTGGYTF | TRBV7-9 | 17 | TRBD1 | NA | TRBJ1-2
TGTGCCTGGAGGGAGCGGGAGTGGGGTGAGCAGTTCTTC | CAWREREWGEQFF | TRBV30 | 13 | TRBD2 | NA | TRBJ2-1
TGTGCCAGCAGCGTACGTCCCGGGACAGGGGACTACGAGCAGTACTTC | CASSVRPGTGDYEQYF | TRBV9 | 16 | TRBD1 | NA | TRBJ2-7
TGTGCCAGCACCCGAAACCGAGGCAATCAGCCCCAGCATTTT | CASTRNRGNQPQHF | TRBV6-1 | 14 | NA | few | TRBJ1-5
TGTGCCAGCAGCCAAGTGGGAGTTCGTAGCGGGAGGGCCATTGAGCAGTTCTTC | CASSQVGVRSGRAIEQFF | TRBV4-2 | 18 | TRBD2 | NA | TRBJ2-1
TGTGCCAGCAGCCTCCGGGAAGGAAACACCATATATTTT | CASSLREGNTIYF | TRBV13 | 13 | NA | NA | TRBJ1-3
TGTGCCAGCAGTGGCGCTAGGACTAGCGGGAGGTGGTCCTACGAGCAGTACTTC | CASSGARTSGRWSYEQYF | TRBV27 | 18 | TRBD2 | NA | TRBJ2-7
TGTGCCAGCAGCGGCCTAGCGGTTAACAATGAGCAGTTCTTC | CASSGLAVNNEQFF | TRBV9 | 14 | TRBD2 | NA | TRBJ2-1
TGTGCCAGCAGTTCCAGGAATACTAATCAGCCCCAGCATTTT | CASSSRNTNQPQHF | TRBV28 | 14 | NA | few | TRBJ1-5
TGTGCCAGCAGCGTGGGAGGAAGCTCCTACGAGCAGTACTTC | CASSVGGSSYEQYF | TRBV11-3 | 14 | NA | NA | TRBJ2-7
TGTGCCAGCAGCACCGGGACAGGGGGCGGCCAGGGCTATGGCTACACCTTC | CASSTGTGGGQGYGYTF | TRBV7-9 | 17 | TRBD1 | NA | TRBJ1-2
TGTGCCAGCAGTGGGGACAGGACGGACACCGGGGAGCTGTTTTTT | CASSGDRTDTGELFF | TRBV6-1 | 15 | TRBD1 | once | TRBJ2-2
TGTGTCAGAAGCTTAGGCAGCAGGACACTCTACGAGCAGTACTTC | CVRSLGSRTLYEQYF | TRBV7-5 | 15 | NA | once | TRBJ2-7
TGTGCCCGGACCACGGGACAGGGCCATCGGACTGAAGCTTTCTTT | CARTTGQGHRTEAFF | TRBV30 | 15 | TRBD1 | NA | TRBJ1-1